One TCR beta chain is described in this entry. Its target is not known. This sample is part of a study of CD8 T cells in ankylosing spondylitis. Findings and caveats of the study: Earlier authors reported some of these motif variants in reactive arthritis synovial fluid and blood. Reportedly, matched ankylosing spondylitis synovial fluid was significantly enriched for disease-linked clones.

Quantitative 5'-RACE was performed with molecular barcodes, and it yielded the TCR beta libraries. TCRdb re-derived calls from the 5' RACE reads in MiXCR, one entry per CDR3 protein. Seen here are under 450,000 distinct CDR3 sequences, more than 20% observed once, and the top ten hold 13%. The CDR3 consists of 15 residues. Per germline, CDR1 SQVTM and CDR2 ANQGSEA. The V and J ends lost 3 bases and 3 bases respectively, with 15 bases between them. This sequence was found in a male donor with ankylosing spondylitis or in good health (not recorded which). The chain joins TRBV29-1 to TRBJ2-1; D is ambiguous. The sequencing input was blood, either unsorted or a sorted T cell fraction (not recorded which). The DNA for the CDR3 is TGCAGCGTTGATCTACGAGCCTACGGCTACAATGAGCAGTTCTTC. This encodes CSVDLRAYGYNEQFF.